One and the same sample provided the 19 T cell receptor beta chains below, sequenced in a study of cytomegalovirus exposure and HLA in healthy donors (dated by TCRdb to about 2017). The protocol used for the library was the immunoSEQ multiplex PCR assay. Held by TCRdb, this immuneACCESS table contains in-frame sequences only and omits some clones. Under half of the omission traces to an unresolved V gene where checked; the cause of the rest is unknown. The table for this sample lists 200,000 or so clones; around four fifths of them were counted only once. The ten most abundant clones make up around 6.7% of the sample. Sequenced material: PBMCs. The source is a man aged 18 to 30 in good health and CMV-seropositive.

The CDR3 nucleotides read TGTGCCAGCAGCGTAGGCCCCTGGCGGGAGGACTCCTACGAGCAGTACTTC. It codes for CASSVGPWREDSYEQYF. The chain joins TRBV9 to TRBJ2-7, with 8 positions matching TRBD2. Looked up from germline, CDR1 is SGDLS and CDR2 is YYNGEE. The junction had 8 bases not matched to a gene; V was cut back by 0 bases and J by 0 bases. The CDR3 loop spans 17 amino acids.

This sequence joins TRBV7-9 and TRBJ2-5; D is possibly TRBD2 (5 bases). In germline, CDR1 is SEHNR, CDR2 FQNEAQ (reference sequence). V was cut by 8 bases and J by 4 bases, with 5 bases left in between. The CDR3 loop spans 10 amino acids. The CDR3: CASAGETQYF. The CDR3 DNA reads TGTGCCAGCGCGGGAGAGACCCAGTACTTC. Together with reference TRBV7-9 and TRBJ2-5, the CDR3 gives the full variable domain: DTGVSQNPRHKITKRGQNVTFRCDPISEHNRLYWYRQTLGQGPEFLTYFQNEAQLEKSRLLSDRFSAERPKGSFSTLEIQRTEQGDSAMYLCASAGETQYFGPGTRLLVL.

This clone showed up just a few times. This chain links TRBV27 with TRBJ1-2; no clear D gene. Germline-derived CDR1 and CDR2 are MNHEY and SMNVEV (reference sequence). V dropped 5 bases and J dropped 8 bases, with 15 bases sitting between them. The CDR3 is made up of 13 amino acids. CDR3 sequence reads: CASSVSRSGGYTF. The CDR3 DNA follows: TGTGCCAGCAGTGTCAGTCGATCGGGGGGCTACACCTTC.

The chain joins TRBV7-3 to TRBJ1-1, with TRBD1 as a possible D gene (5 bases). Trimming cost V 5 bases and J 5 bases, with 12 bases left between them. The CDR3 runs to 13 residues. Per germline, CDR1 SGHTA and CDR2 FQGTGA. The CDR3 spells CASSVVRDTEAFF. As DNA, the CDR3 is TGTGCCAGCAGCGTTGTCAGGGATACTGAAGCTTTCTTT. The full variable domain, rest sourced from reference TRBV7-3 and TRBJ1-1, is GAGVSQTPSNKVTEKGKYVELRCDPISGHTALYWYRQSLGQGPEFLIYFQGTGAADDSGLPNDRFFAVRPEGSVSTLKIQRTERGDSAVYLCASSVVRDTEAFFGQGTRLTVV.

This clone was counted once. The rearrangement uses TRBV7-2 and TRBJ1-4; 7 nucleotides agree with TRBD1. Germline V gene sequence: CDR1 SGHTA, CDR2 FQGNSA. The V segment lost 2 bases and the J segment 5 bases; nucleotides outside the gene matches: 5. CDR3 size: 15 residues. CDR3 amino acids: CASSLSGTVNEKLFF. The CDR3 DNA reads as TGTGCCAGCAGCTTATCAGGGACAGTGAATGAAAAACTGTTTTTT. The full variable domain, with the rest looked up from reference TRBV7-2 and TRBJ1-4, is GAGVSQSPSNKVTEKGKDVELRCDPISGHTALYWYRQSLGQGLEFLIYFQGNSAPDKSGLPSDRFSAERTGGSVSTLTIQRTQQEDSAVYLCASSLSGTVNEKLFFGSGTQLSVL.

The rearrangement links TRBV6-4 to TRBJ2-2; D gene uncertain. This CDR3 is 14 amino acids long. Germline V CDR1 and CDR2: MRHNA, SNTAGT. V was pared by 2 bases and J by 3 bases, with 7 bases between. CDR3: CASSDPADTGELFF. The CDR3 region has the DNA TGTGCCAGCAGTGACCCCGCGGACACCGGGGAGCTGTTTTTT.

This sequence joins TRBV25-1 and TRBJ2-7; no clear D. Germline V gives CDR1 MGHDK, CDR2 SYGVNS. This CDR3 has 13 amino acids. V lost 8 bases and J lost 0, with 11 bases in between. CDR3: CASAQADSYEQYF. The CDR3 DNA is TGTGCCAGCGCGCAGGCTGACTCCTACGAGCAGTACTTC.

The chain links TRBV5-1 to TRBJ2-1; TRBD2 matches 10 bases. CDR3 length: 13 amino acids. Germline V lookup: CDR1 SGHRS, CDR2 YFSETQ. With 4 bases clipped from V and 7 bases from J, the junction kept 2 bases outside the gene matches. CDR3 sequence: CASSAGLANEQFF. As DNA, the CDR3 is TGCGCCAGCAGCGCGGGACTAGCGAATGAGCAGTTCTTC.

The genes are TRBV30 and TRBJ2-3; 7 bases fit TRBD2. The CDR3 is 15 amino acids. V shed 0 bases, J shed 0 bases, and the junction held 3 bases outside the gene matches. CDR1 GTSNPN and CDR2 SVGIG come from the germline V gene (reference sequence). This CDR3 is CAWSVSSGSTDTQYF. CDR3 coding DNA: TGTGCCTGGAGTGTAAGTAGCGGGAGCACAGATACGCAGTATTTT.

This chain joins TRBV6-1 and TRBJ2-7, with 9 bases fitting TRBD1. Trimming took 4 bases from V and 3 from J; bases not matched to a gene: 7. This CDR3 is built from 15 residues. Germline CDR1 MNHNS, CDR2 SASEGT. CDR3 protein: CASSGPTGGGYEQYF. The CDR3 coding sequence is TGTGCCAGCAGTGGACCGACAGGGGGGGGCTACGAGCAGTACTTC.

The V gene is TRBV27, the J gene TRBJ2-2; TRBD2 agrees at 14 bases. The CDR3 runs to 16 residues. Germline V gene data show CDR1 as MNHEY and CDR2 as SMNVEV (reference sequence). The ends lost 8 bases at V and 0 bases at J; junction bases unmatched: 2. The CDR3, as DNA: TGTGCCAGCCGACTAGCGGGAGGGCCGAACACCGGGGAGCTGTTTTTT. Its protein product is CASRLAGGPNTGELFF.

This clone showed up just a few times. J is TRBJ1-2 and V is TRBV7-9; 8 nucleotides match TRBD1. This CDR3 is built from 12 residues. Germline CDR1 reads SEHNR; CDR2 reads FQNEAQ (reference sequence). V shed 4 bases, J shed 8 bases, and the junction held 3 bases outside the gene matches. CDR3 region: CASSSDREGYTF. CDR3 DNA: TGTGCCAGCAGCTCGGACAGGGAGGGCTACACCTTC.

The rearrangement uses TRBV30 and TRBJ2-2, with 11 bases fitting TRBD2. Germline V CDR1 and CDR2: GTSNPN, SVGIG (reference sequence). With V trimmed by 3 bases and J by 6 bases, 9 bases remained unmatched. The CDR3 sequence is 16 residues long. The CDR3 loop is CAWSQLAGDGAGELFF. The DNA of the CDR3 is TGTGCCTGGAGCCAACTAGCGGGAGATGGGGCCGGGGAGCTGTTTTTT.

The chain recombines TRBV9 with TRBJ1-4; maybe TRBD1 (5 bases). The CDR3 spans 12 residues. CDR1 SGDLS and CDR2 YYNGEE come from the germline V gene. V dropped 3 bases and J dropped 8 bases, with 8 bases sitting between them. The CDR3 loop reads CASSGGREKLFF. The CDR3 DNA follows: TGTGCCAGCAGCGGGGGCAGGGAAAAACTGTTTTTT.

The CDR3 reads CASSLGGGRASYEQYF. In nucleotides, the CDR3 is TGTGCCAGCAGCTTAGGGGGGGGGAGGGCCTCATACGAGCAGTACTTC. The chain recombines TRBV11-2 with TRBJ2-7; 7 positions agree with TRBD2. The CDR3 sequence is 16 residues long. The V gene end was trimmed by 1 base and the J gene end by 4 bases; junction bases not matched to a gene: 10. Per the germline V gene, CDR1 is SGHAT and CDR2 is FQNNGV.

CDR3 bases: TGTGCCAGCAGTATAGGGAAAGGACTAGCGGGACCCACCGGTTTATGGTTCTTC. Translated: CASSIGKGLAGPTGLWFF. This sequence joins TRBV27 and TRBJ2-1; 12 positions agree with TRBD2. Looked up from germline, CDR1 is MNHEY and CDR2 is SMNVEV (reference sequence). CDR3 length: 18 residues. V was clipped by 5 bases and J by 15 bases; unmatched bases: 23.

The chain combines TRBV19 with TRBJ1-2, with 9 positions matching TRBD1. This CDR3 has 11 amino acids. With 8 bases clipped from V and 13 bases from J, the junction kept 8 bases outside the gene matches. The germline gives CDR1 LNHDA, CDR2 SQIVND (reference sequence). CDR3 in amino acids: CASGTGPAGTF. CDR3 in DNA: TGTGCCAGTGGGACAGGGCCGGCAGGCACCTTC.

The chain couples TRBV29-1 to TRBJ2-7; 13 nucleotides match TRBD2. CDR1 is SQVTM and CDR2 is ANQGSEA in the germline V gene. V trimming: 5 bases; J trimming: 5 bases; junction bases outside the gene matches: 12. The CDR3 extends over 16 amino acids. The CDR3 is CSVFGGTSGNPHEQYF. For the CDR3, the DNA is TGCAGCGTTTTTGGGGGGACTAGCGGGAACCCACACGAGCAGTACTTC.

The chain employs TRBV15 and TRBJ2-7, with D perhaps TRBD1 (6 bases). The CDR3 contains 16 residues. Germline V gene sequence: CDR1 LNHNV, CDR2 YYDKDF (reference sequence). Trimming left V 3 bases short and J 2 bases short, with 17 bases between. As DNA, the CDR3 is TGTGCCACCAGCAGGATCCCAGGGGATAAGCCCTACGAGCAGTACTTC. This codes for CATSRIPGDKPYEQYF.